One sample yielded the 17 T cell receptor beta chains listed below, sequenced in a study of blood T cell repertoires in COVID-19. The method was immunoSEQ multiplex PCR; TCRdb's version includes in-frame clones alone and lacks a portion of them. The data contain 130,000 or so clones, 84% of them singletons. The sequenced sample consisted of peripheral blood. All receptors derive from a man in his sixties with acute or convalescent COVID-19.

J is TRBJ1-2 and V is TRBV19; 9 bases fit TRBD1. The CDR3 totals 14 residues. V lost 6 bases to trimming and J lost 2 bases; unmatched junction nucleotides: 4. The germline V gene has CDR1 LNHDA and CDR2 SQIVND (reference sequence). CDR3 bases: TGTGCCAGTAGCTGGACAGGGGACAACTATGGCTACACCTTC. Amino acid sequence: CASSWTGDNYGYTF.

The table lists this clone with a few counts. J is TRBJ1-1 and V is TRBV27, with a possible D match to TRBD1 (6 bases). Looked up from germline, CDR1 is MNHEY and CDR2 is SMNVEV (reference sequence). The CDR3 spans 13 residues. The germline V and J ends were trimmed by 9 bases and 5 bases, with 16 bases remaining between them. In nucleotides, the CDR3 is TGTGCCAGTAGGGGGGGACTAGTAACTGAAGCTTTCTTT. Amino acid sequence: CASRGGLVTEAFF.

The chain uses TRBV2 and TRBJ2-1, with 11 bases aligning to TRBD2. Germline-derived CDR1 and CDR2 are SNHLY and FYNNEI. J gave up 2 bases and V 4 bases, and 13 bases lay outside the gene matches. The CDR3 consists of 19 residues. In DNA, the CDR3 is TGTGCCAGCAGTGCCGAAGGACCCTTGGGACTAGCGGCCTACAATGAGCAGTTCTTC. This translates into CASSAEGPLGLAAYNEQFF.

The chain is built from TRBV6-6 and TRBJ2-7, with 7 positions matching TRBD1. Germline V gene sequence: CDR1 MNHNY, CDR2 SVGAGI (reference sequence). With V trimmed by 4 bases and J by 3 bases, 3 bases remained unmatched. The CDR3 runs 13 residues. The CDR3 sequence is CASSSTGRYEQYF. In DNA form, the CDR3 reads TGTGCCAGCAGTTCGACAGGGCGCTACGAGCAGTACTTC.

The CDR3 sequence: CASSIRQGVRTGELFF. The CDR3 nucleotides read TGTGCCAGTAGTATCCGACAGGGGGTGAGAACCGGGGAGCTGTTTTTT. J is TRBJ2-2 and V is TRBV19; TRBD1 matches 9 bases. There are 16 residues in the CDR3. Germline V gene sequence: CDR1 LNHDA, CDR2 SQIVND (reference sequence). The V segment lost 3 bases and the J segment 5 bases; nucleotides outside the gene matches: 7.

The chain couples TRBV21-1 to TRBJ1-2. TRBV21-1 is a pseudogene segment. This CDR3 contains 12 residues. The CDR3 nucleotides are TGTGCCAGCAGCAAAGCCGGGACTAATAGGACCTTC. It is translated as CASSKAGTNRTF.

This clone occurred many times. The chain combines TRBV3-1 (or the pseudogene TRBV3-2) with TRBJ1-4, with 9 bases fitting TRBD1. The CDR3 is 16 residues long. V was clipped by 4 bases and J by 7 bases; unmatched bases: 10. Germline V gives CDR1 LGHDT, CDR2 YNNKEL (reference sequence). DNA of the CDR3: TGTGCCAGCAGCCGGGGACAGGGAAGGTACGGTGAAAAACTGTTTTTT. This encodes CASSRGQGRYGEKLFF.

J is TRBJ2-3 and V is TRBV24-1; TRBD1 aligns across 9 bases. Unmatched junction bases numbered 16, after V lost 2 bases and J lost 2 bases. The CDR3 contains 20 residues. Per germline, CDR1 KGHDR and CDR2 SFDVKD. CDR3 region: CATSDSIRGQGSPLTDTQYF. The DNA of the CDR3 is TGTGCCACCAGTGATTCCATCCGGGGACAGGGATCGCCCCTCACAGATACGCAGTATTTT.

J is TRBJ2-2 and V is TRBV5-1; 9 nucleotides line up with TRBD1. V lost 4 bases and J lost 6; bases outside the gene matches: 7. Germline V CDR1 and CDR2: SGHRS, YFSETQ. The CDR3 extends over 15 amino acids. This CDR3 reads CASSTSGQGPGELFF. CDR3 nucleotide sequence: TGCGCCAGCAGCACATCGGGACAGGGACCCGGGGAGCTGTTTTTT. The variable domain in full, with the rest retrieved from reference TRBV5-1 and TRBJ2-2, is KAGVTQTPRYLIKTRGQQVTLSCSPISGHRSVSWYQQTPGQGLQFLFEYFSETQRNKGNFPGRFSGRQFSNSRSEMNVSTLELGDSALYLCASSTSGQGPGELFFGEGSRLTVL.

J is TRBJ1-3 and V is TRBV6-5; 8 nucleotides line up with TRBD1. This CDR3 has 13 residues. Germline CDR1 MNHEY, CDR2 SVGAGI. After removal of 5 bases from V and 6 bases from J, the junction contained 3 bases not matched to a gene. DNA for the CDR3: TGTGCCAGCAGTAGACAGGGGCAAAACACCATATATTTT. Its translation is CASSRQGQNTIYF.

This chain links TRBV3-1 (or the pseudogene TRBV3-2) with TRBJ1-2; TRBD1 agrees at 7 bases. This CDR3 region has 13 residues. The germline V gene encodes CDR1 LGHDT and CDR2 YNNKEL (reference sequence). Losses at the gene ends were 4 bases for V and 8 bases for J; bases not matched to a gene: 7. This CDR3 reads CASSPGTARGYTF. CDR3 DNA: TGTGCCAGCAGCCCGGGGACAGCGCGGGGCTACACCTTC.

This clone was seen only a few times. This rearrangement joins TRBV19 to TRBJ2-1; 16 bases are a match to TRBD2. The CDR3 runs to 19 residues. Trimming took 7 bases from V and 7 from J; bases not matched to a gene: 16. Germline CDR1 reads LNHDA; CDR2 reads SQIVND (reference sequence). CDR3 protein: CASNFPGLAGGLGRNEQFF. The DNA of the CDR3 is TGTGCCAGTAACTTTCCGGGACTAGCGGGAGGGTTGGGTCGAAATGAGCAGTTCTTC.

The V gene is TRBV7-9, the J gene TRBJ2-7; TRBD1 matches 9 bases. V dropped 5 bases and J dropped 4; count of bases not matched to a gene: 6. Per the germline V gene, CDR1 is SEHNR and CDR2 is FQNEAQ (reference sequence). This CDR3 comprises 14 residues. CDR3 loop: CASSGDRVKYEQYF. CDR3 coding DNA: TGTGCCAGCAGCGGGGACAGGGTGAAGTACGAGCAGTACTTC.

V usage is TRBV19 and J usage is TRBJ1-5; D is ambiguous. Germline assignment: CDR1 LNHDA and CDR2 SQIVND (reference sequence). The CDR3 runs 15 residues. The V gene lost 3 bases and the J gene lost 0 bases, with 9 bases spanning the gap. The DNA of the CDR3 is TGTGCCAGTAGTATGCCGCCCTATAGCAATCAGCCCCAGCATTTT. This sequence encodes CASSMPPYSNQPQHF.

The J gene is TRBJ1-2, the V gene TRBV24-1; 7 nucleotides align to TRBD1. V lost 4 bases to trimming and J lost 5 bases; unmatched junction nucleotides: 9. The CDR3 runs to 15 residues. CDR1 and CDR2 from the germline V gene are KGHDR and SFDVKD. The CDR3 reads CATSDSTTGPYGYTF. The DNA of the CDR3 is TGTGCCACCAGTGACTCGACGACAGGGCCGTATGGCTACACCTTC.

The chain carries TRBV18 and TRBJ2-1, with 7 positions matching TRBD2. CDR3 length: 14 residues. CDR1 is KGHSH, CDR2 LQKENI, per germline. V trimming: 0 bases; J trimming: 7 bases; junction bases outside the gene matches: 3. CDR3 bases: TGTGCCAGCTCACCACCTAACGGGGGGAATGAGCAGTTCTTC. Protein product: CASSPPNGGNEQFF.

This chain joins TRBV12-2 and TRBJ2-2; the table calls TRBD2, which could not be checked here. TRBV12-2 is marked as a pseudogene. The CDR3 has 22 residues. For the CDR3, the DNA is TGTGCAAGTCGCTCATACGGTCGACTAGCGCCACTCGGGAGGGCGAACACCGGGGAGCTGTTTTTT. Translating it yields CASRSYGRLAPLGRANTGELFF.